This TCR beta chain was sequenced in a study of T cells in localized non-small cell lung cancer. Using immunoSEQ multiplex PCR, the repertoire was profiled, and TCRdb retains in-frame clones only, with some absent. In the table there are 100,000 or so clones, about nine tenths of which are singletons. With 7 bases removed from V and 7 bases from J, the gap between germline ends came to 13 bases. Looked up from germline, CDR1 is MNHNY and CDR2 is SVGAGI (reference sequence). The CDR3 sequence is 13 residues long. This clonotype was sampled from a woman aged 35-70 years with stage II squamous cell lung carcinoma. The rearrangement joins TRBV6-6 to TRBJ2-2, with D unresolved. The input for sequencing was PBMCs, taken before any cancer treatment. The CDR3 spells CASTLPRVGELFF. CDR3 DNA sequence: TGTGCCAGCACTCTACCTCGGGTCGGGGAGCTGTTTTTT.